The rows below give T cell receptor beta chains drawn from one sample of a study of blood T cell dynamics during melanoma immunotherapy. Measured with immunoSEQ multiplex PCR; TCRdb has only the in-frame clones, and not every one. The sample carries about 830 clones, 75% to 90% recorded once. The sequencing here drew on cell-free DNA from blood, taken from a patient treated with checkpoint blockade. These receptors were taken from a human donor with melanoma. Each CDR3 is given with its conserved first and last residue. D genes are given only for firm matches. Clone size appears in some rows only: once, few, many, or a class for an expanded clone.

clone_size d_call j_call v_call cdr3_nt cdr3_aa
. TRBD1 TRBJ1-2 TRBV27 TGTGCCAGCAGTTTCCAGGGGGCCAGTGGCTACACCTTC CASSFQGASGYTF
. TRBD2 TRBJ2-3 TRBV5-1 TGCGCCAGCAGCTTGGATTCACTAGCGGGTGCGGATACGCAGTATTTT CASSLDSLAGADTQYF
. TRBD1 TRBJ1-6 TRBV5-6 TGTGCCAGCAGCTCCGAGACAGGGAGCTCCTATAATTCACCCCTCCACTTT CASSSETGSSYNSPLHF
. TRBD2 TRBJ2-3 TRBV9 TGTGCCAGCAGCGTAGGGGCTAGCGGGGCGATAACAGATACGCAGTATTTT CASSVGASGAITDTQYF
. . TRBJ2-7 TRBV11-2 TGTGCCAGCAGCTTAAGCCTAGCCTACGAGCAGTACTTC CASSLSLAYEQYF
once TRBD1 TRBJ2-6 TRBV7-3 TGTGCCAGCAGCCCTGACAGGGGTGGGGCCAACGTCCTGACTTTC CASSPDRGGANVLTF
. . TRBJ1-1 TRBV29-1 TGCAGCGCCAGGGAGGCCCCGGGGGAAGCTTTCTTT CSAREAPGEAFF
. TRBD2 TRBJ2-7 TRBV6-4 TGTGCCAGCAGTGAAGCGGGGGGCCCCTACGAGCAGTACTTC CASSEAGGPYEQYF
. . TRBJ2-3 TRBV4-2 TGTGCCAGCAGCTACAGCGTGGATACGCAGTATTTT CASSYSVDTQYF
. . TRBJ1-6 TRBV4-1 TGCGCCAGCAGCCAAGACCCACAGGTTAATTCACCCCTCCACTTT CASSQDPQVNSPLHF
. TRBD1 TRBJ2-7 TRBV15 TGTGCCACCAGAACGACAGGGGGCGGGTACGAGCAGTACTTC CATRTTGGGYEQYF
. TRBD2 TRBJ2-5 TRBV4-1 TGCGCCAGCAGCCAAGAGGCGGGGGGGACTCAAGAGACCCAGTACTTC CASSQEAGGTQETQYF
. TRBD1 TRBJ1-2 TRBV4-1 TGCGCCAGCAGCCAAGAGGGACAGGGAGCCGGCGCAAATAACTATGGCTACACCTTC CASSQEGQGAGANNYGYTF
. . TRBJ1-1 TRBV10-2 TGCGCCAGCAGTTGGACAGTCGTCGACACTGAAGCTTTCTTT CASSWTVVDTEAFF
. . TRBJ1-5 TRBV4-3 TGCGCCAGCAGCCAACACCACGGGACTGTCAATCAGCCCCAGCATTTT CASSQHHGTVNQPQHF
. . TRBJ2-3 TRBV4-3 TGCGCCAGTCAGCTCTTTGTCAACGGGGATACGCAGTATTTT CASQLFVNGDTQYF
. . TRBJ2-5 TRBV19 TGTGCCAGTAGTGTCGGGACCGCGGATCAGACCCAGTACTTC CASSVGTADQTQYF
. TRBD1 TRBJ1-1 TRBV4-2 TGTGCCAGCAGCCAAGTGCGCACAGGGGGCGCGGGCACTGAAGCTTTCTTT CASSQVRTGGAGTEAFF
. . TRBJ2-7 TRBV5-8 TGTGCCAGCAGCTTGAGGTACGAGCAGTACTTC CASSLRYEQYF
. . TRBJ2-5 TRBV6-1 TGTGCCAGCAGTGAAGGGCCAGGGGGGGCACAAGAGACCCAGTACTTC CASSEGPGGAQETQYF
. . TRBJ1-3 TRBV25-1 TGTGCCAGCAGTGACCCGGGACGACTCTCTGGAAACACCATATATTTT CASSDPGRLSGNTIYF
few TRBD1 TRBJ2-7 TRBV7-8 TGTGCCAGCAGCCCCAGACAGGGGCCCTCCTACGAGCAGTACTTC CASSPRQGPSYEQYF
once . TRBJ1-5 TRBV28 TGTGCCAGCACCCCCCCGGGGTCCAATCAGCCCCAGCATTTT CASTPPGSNQPQHF
. . TRBJ2-5 TRBV4-1 TGCGCCAGCAGCCAAGAGTCTGGGGGGCTTCAAGAGACCCAGTACTTC CASSQESGGLQETQYF
. TRBD2 TRBJ2-1 TRBV4-1 TGCGCCAGCAGCCAAGTCCCGACTAGCGGGAGCTACAATGAGCAGTTCTTC CASSQVPTSGSYNEQFF
. . TRBJ1-4 TRBV7-9 TGTGCCAGCAGCTTAGCGGTCCAGGGGGAAAAACTGTTTTTT CASSLAVQGEKLFF
. . TRBJ2-7 TRBV15 TGTGCCACCAGCAGAGAGGCGGACAGCGGGCAGTACTTC CATSREADSGQYF
. TRBD1 TRBJ1-6 TRBV7-2 TGTGCCAGCAGCCGGACAGGGGATAATTCACCCCTCCACTTT CASSRTGDNSPLHF
few . TRBJ2-1 TRBV6-1 TGTGCCAGCAGTGCTAACAGGGGACTCAATGAGCAGTTCTTC CASSANRGLNEQFF
. . TRBJ1-2 TRBV5-1 TGCGCCAGCAGCCCCAGTCCGGACCTTTACGGCTACACCTTC CASSPSPDLYGYTF
. TRBD2 TRBJ2-1 TRBV27 TGTGCCAGCAGTTTATCCCTAGCGGCCTCCTACAATGAGCAGTTCTTC CASSLSLAASYNEQFF
. . TRBJ1-2 TRBV7-9 TGTGCCAGCAGCAACCTTGACAGCGGCGGCTACACCTTC CASSNLDSGGYTF
. . TRBJ2-3 TRBV4-2 TGTGCCAGCAGCCAAGATGGCGGAGATACGCAGTATTTT CASSQDGGDTQYF
few . TRBJ1-2 TRBV7-6 TGTGCCAGCAGCTTATTAGATAACTATGGCTACACCTTC CASSLLDNYGYTF